The next 27 T cell receptor beta chains were all read from a single sample in a study of technical replicates of blood from a few donors. Data came from immunoSEQ multiplex PCR; TCRdb stores just in-frame clones and leaves some out. This sample has approximately 12,000 clones, with more than 85% found just once. Sequenced sample: PBMCs. The source of these receptors is a human donor in good health.

This chain links TRBV27 with TRBJ2-5; D possibly corresponds to TRBD1 (6 bases). Germline values: CDR1 MNHEY, CDR2 SMNVEV (reference sequence). Trimming took off 5 bases at V and 5 bases at J, with 15 bases between the two ends. The CDR3 runs 14 residues. CDR3 nucleotide sequence: TGTGCCAGCAGTGACGATGCAGGGGTGGAGACCCAGTACTTC. It encodes CASSDDAGVETQYF.

J is TRBJ1-5 and V is TRBV5-8, with D tentatively TRBD1 (5 bases). V shed 4 bases and J shed 0 bases, with 11 bases lying between them. There are 15 residues in the CDR3. Looked up from germline, CDR1 is SGHTS and CDR2 is YDEGEE. The CDR3 DNA sequence: TGTGCCAGCAGCCGTACAGGATATAGCAATCAGCCCCAGCATTTT. Residues: CASSRTGYSNQPQHF. Combining the CDR3 with reference TRBV5-8 and TRBJ1-5 gives the whole variable domain EAGVTQSPTHLIKTRGQQATLRCSPISGHTSVYWYQQALGLGLQFLLWYDEGEERNRGNFPPRFSGRQFPNYSSELNVNALELEDSALYLCASSRTGYSNQPQHFGDGTRLSIL.

This clone has a single count. The chain uses TRBV7-3 and TRBJ2-7, with D perhaps TRBD1 (5 bases). The CDR3 has 15 residues. The germline V gene has CDR1 SGHTA and CDR2 FQGTGA. Trimming shortened V by 5 bases and J by 2 bases, and 16 bases separated the two germline ends. CDR3 sequence: CASSQNMAGPYEQYF. CDR3 nucleotides: TGTGCCAGCAGCCAAAACATGGCAGGGCCCTACGAGCAGTACTTC.

The chain joins TRBV28 to TRBJ2-7; 10 bases line up with TRBD1. The ends lost 6 bases at V and 3 bases at J; junction bases unmatched: 5. This CDR3 is built from 14 residues. Germline V gene sequence: CDR1 MDHEN, CDR2 SYDVKM. Here the CDR3 DNA reads TGTGCCAGCAGCCCCGGACAGGGGGGCTACGAGCAGTACTTC. It codes for CASSPGQGGYEQYF.

The chain is built from TRBV6-1 and TRBJ2-5; TRBD1 matches 7 bases. The V gene end was trimmed by 0 bases and the J gene end by 5 bases; junction bases not matched to a gene: 3. The CDR3 covers 14 residues. Germline lookup yields CDR1 MNHNS and CDR2 SASEGT. DNA for the CDR3: TGTGCCAGCAGTGAAGCGGCACAGGGGGAGACCCAGTACTTC. This translates into CASSEAAQGETQYF.

The chain has TRBV18 and TRBJ1-2; 7 nucleotides match TRBD1. Trimming at V came to 6 bases and at J to 0 bases, leaving 4 bases not matched to a gene. CDR1 and CDR2 from the germline V gene are KGHSH and LQKENI. The CDR3 is 14 amino acids. DNA of the CDR3: TGTGCCAGCTCGGGGGACAGTACTAACTATGGCTACACCTTC. Protein product: CASSGDSTNYGYTF.

This clone was seen a handful of times. The rearrangement joins TRBV29-1 to TRBJ2-2, with D hard to call. The CDR3 is made up of 15 amino acids. The germline CDR1 and CDR2 sequences are SQVTM and ANQGSEA. Deletions cut 5 bases from V and 0 bases from J, with 13 bases between. CDR3 sequence reads: CSVQTALSNTGELFF. CDR3 nucleotide sequence: TGCAGCGTTCAAACAGCCCTTTCGAACACCGGGGAGCTGTTTTTT.

The chain is built from TRBV9 and TRBJ1-5; TRBD1 might be the D (6 bases). Per germline, CDR1 SGDLS and CDR2 YYNGEE. This CDR3 has 15 residues. Trimming stripped 0 bases from V and 3 bases from J, with 10 bases between. The CDR3 loop is CASSVEGTPNQPQHF. The CDR3 nucleotides are TGTGCCAGCAGCGTAGAGGGGACACCCAATCAGCCCCAGCATTTT.

The V gene is TRBV28, the J gene TRBJ1-5; D unclear. This CDR3 has 14 amino acids. The V and J ends lost 5 bases and 7 bases respectively, with 15 bases between them. The germline gives CDR1 MDHEN, CDR2 SYDVKM. The CDR3 loop is CASSVGNFGQPQHF. The CDR3 DNA follows: TGTGCCAGCAGTGTCGGGAACTTTGGGCAGCCCCAGCATTTT.

This clone is a singleton in its sample. The rearrangement links TRBV6-6 to TRBJ1-2; D ambiguous. The CDR3 extends over 14 amino acids. Per the germline V gene, CDR1 is MNHNY and CDR2 is SVGAGI (reference sequence). V was trimmed by 6 bases and J by 8 bases, leaving 19 bases between them. CDR3 bases: TGTGCCAGCAGCCAAACGGGGTTTTTTGGAGGCTACACCTTC. This sequence encodes CASSQTGFFGGYTF.

The gene calls are TRBV28 and TRBJ1-1, with 11 bases that match TRBD1. From germline, CDR1 is MDHEN and CDR2 SYDVKM. After removal of 7 bases from V and 6 bases from J, the junction contained 10 bases not matched to a gene. The CDR3 is 15 amino acids. CDR3 DNA sequence: TGTGCCAGCACCGCCCGGACAGGGGGCACGGCTGAAGCTTTCTTT. Translated: CASTARTGGTAEAFF.

This chain connects TRBV18 to TRBJ1-1; TRBD1 agrees at 7 bases. The CDR3 length is 17 residues. V trimming: 3 bases; J trimming: 0 bases; junction bases outside the gene matches: 10. Germline V gene sequence: CDR1 KGHSH, CDR2 LQKENI. CDR3 loop: CASSPRLSDRVNTEAFF. CDR3 sequence (DNA): TGTGCCAGCTCACCCAGACTATCCGACAGGGTGAACACTGAAGCTTTCTTT.

This clone was counted a single time. CDR3 DNA: TGTGCCAGCAGCAACCGGGACAGGCCCTACGAGCAGTACTTC. This encodes CASSNRDRPYEQYF. The V call is TRBV6-6, the J call TRBJ2-7, with 8 positions matching TRBD1. The V gene end was trimmed by 6 bases and the J gene end by 2 bases; junction bases not matched to a gene: 6. Germline V gene data show CDR1 as MNHNY and CDR2 as SVGAGI (reference sequence). This CDR3 comprises 14 residues.

Here the CDR3 reads CASSFAGPGNTIYF. In nucleotides, the CDR3 is TGTGCCAGCAGTTTTGCAGGGCCTGGAAACACCATATATTTT. The V and J genes are TRBV27 and TRBJ1-3; tentatively, D is TRBD1 (5 bases). The CDR3 is 14 amino acids. CDR1 is MNHEY and CDR2 is SMNVEV in the germline V gene (reference sequence). V gave up 3 bases and J gave up 2 bases, with 8 bases separating them.

The chain combines TRBV5-1 with TRBJ2-3; 11 nucleotides match TRBD2. V lost 4 bases to trimming and J lost 5 bases; unmatched junction nucleotides: 9. The CDR3 has 16 residues. CDR1 is SGHRS, CDR2 YFSETQ, per germline. CDR3 amino acids: CASSPGLAGGGDTQYF. The CDR3 bases are TGCGCCAGCAGCCCGGGGCTAGCGGGAGGAGGAGATACGCAGTATTTT.

This chain connects TRBV10-3 to TRBJ2-7; D gene unclear. The V end lost 0 bases, the J end lost 0 bases, and 6 bases lay between the germline ends. This CDR3 comprises 14 residues. The germline V gene encodes CDR1 ENHRY and CDR2 SYGVKD. CDR3 in amino acids: CAISESTGSYEQYF. The CDR3 DNA reads TGTGCCATCAGTGAGTCAACGGGCTCCTACGAGCAGTACTTC.

The chain employs TRBV5-4 and TRBJ2-3, with D perhaps TRBD2 (6 bases). The CDR3 totals 17 residues. Between the trimmed V and J ends, which lost 0 bases and 0 bases, there was a span of 14 bases. Germline CDR1 is SGHNT and CDR2 is YYREEE (reference sequence). The CDR3 nucleotides read TGTGCCAGCAGCTTGGGCTTGGCGGGAACTAGCACAGATACGCAGTATTTT. Protein: CASSLGLAGTSTDTQYF.

The gene calls are TRBV19 and TRBJ1-1, with 9 positions matching TRBD1. The CDR3 consists of 13 residues. The J segment lost 6 bases and the V segment lost 3 bases, leaving 2 bases of the junction unmatched. CDR1 LNHDA and CDR2 SQIVND come from the germline V gene (reference sequence). The CDR3 reads CASSIDRGSEAFF. The DNA of the CDR3 is TGTGCCAGTAGTATCGACAGGGGGTCTGAAGCTTTCTTT.

This sequence joins TRBV4-1 and TRBJ2-7; D is unresolved. Germline V gives CDR1 MGHRA, CDR2 YSYEKL. V shed 0 bases and J shed 1 base, with 7 bases lying between them. This CDR3 spans 14 amino acids. CDR3: CASSQEEISYEQYF. The DNA of the CDR3 is TGCGCCAGCAGCCAAGAAGAGATATCCTACGAGCAGTACTTC.

This clone appeared once. The rearrangement links TRBV7-7 to TRBJ2-3; D is perhaps TRBD1 (5 bases). The CDR3 is made up of 13 amino acids. Germline V CDR1 and CDR2: SSHAT, FNYEAQ (reference sequence). V shed 0 bases and J shed 4 bases, with 5 bases lying between them. CDR3 in amino acids: CASSLAGADTQYF. Here the CDR3 DNA reads TGTGCCAGCAGCTTAGCAGGGGCAGATACGCAGTATTTT. Supplemented by reference TRBV7-7 and TRBJ2-3, the full variable domain reads GAGVSQSPRYKVTKRGQDVTLRCDPISSHATLYWYQQALGQGPEFLTYFNYEAQPDKSGLPSDRFSAERPEGSISTLTIQRTEQRDSAMYRCASSLAGADTQYFGPGTRLTVL.

This clone was picked up one time. V gene TRBV19 combines with J gene TRBJ2-5; possibly TRBD2 for D (5 bases). The germline V gene has CDR1 LNHDA and CDR2 SQIVND (reference sequence). V was shortened by 3 bases and J by 2 bases, with 7 bases between the two germline ends. CDR3 length: 13 residues. The CDR3 region is CASSIGVQETQYF. Here the CDR3 DNA reads TGTGCCAGTAGTATCGGGGTTCAAGAGACCCAGTACTTC. Together with reference TRBV19 and TRBJ2-5, the CDR3 gives the full variable domain: DGGITQSPKYLFRKEGQNVTLSCEQNLNHDAMYWYRQDPGQGLRLIYYSQIVNDFQKGDIAEGYSVSREKKESFPLTVTSAQKNPTAFYLCASSIGVQETQYFGPGTRLLVL.

This clone was detected a few times. CDR3 coding DNA: TGTGCCAGCAGTTACGCAGGGGGCTCTAGCTATGGCTACACCTTC. This codes for CASSYAGGSSYGYTF. The rearrangement joins TRBV6-6 to TRBJ1-2, with TRBD1 matching 8 bases. CDR3 length equals 15 residues. Germline CDR1 reads MNHNY; CDR2 reads SVGAGI (reference sequence). V lost 2 bases, J lost 4 bases, and 6 bases stayed unmatched.

The sample holds a few counts of this clone. The rearrangement links TRBV6-5 to TRBJ2-5; 11 bases match TRBD2. Germline trimming cut 2 bases from V and 5 bases from J; bases unmatched to any gene: 4. The length of the CDR3 is 15 residues. CDR1 and CDR2 (germline): MNHEY, SVGAGI. The chain's CDR3 is CASSYTSGSRETQYF. In DNA, the CDR3 is TGTGCCAGCAGTTACACTAGCGGGAGCCGGGAGACCCAGTACTTC.

The chain is built from TRBV7-3 and TRBJ2-1; the D gene is possibly TRBD1 (5 bases). There are 14 residues in the CDR3. Germline-derived CDR1 and CDR2 are SGHTA and FQGTGA. Trimming took 5 bases from V and 8 from J, leaving 16 bases between them. The CDR3 region is CASSPRSGFHEQFF. The CDR3 DNA sequence: TGTGCCAGCAGCCCCCGCTCAGGGTTCCATGAGCAGTTCTTC.

V usage is TRBV10-2 and J usage is TRBJ2-1, with 13 bases lining up with TRBD2. CDR1 is WSHSY, CDR2 SAAADI, per germline. The J segment lost 11 bases and the V segment lost 0 bases, leaving 13 bases of the junction unmatched. The CDR3 spans 18 residues. The CDR3 region is CASSESRPGLAGEIKQFF. The CDR3 DNA reads TGCGCCAGCAGTGAGTCGAGGCCCGGACTAGCGGGAGAGATTAAGCAGTTCTTC.

The table lists this clone with a count of one. The V and J genes are TRBV29-1 and TRBJ1-5; 11 nucleotides line up with TRBD1. Germline V lookup: CDR1 SQVTM, CDR2 ANQGSEA. The junction had 0 bases not matched to a gene; V was cut back by 4 bases and J by 1 base. This CDR3 spans 14 amino acids. The CDR3 loop reads CSVGTGGSNQPQHF. In DNA, the CDR3 is TGCAGCGTTGGGACAGGGGGCAGCAATCAGCCCCAGCATTTT. The full variable domain, its missing parts supplied by reference TRBV29-1 and TRBJ1-5, is SAVISQKPSRDICQRGTSLTIQCQVDSQVTMMFWYRQQPGQSLTLIATANQGSEATYESGFVIDKFPISRPNLTFSTLTVSNMSPEDSSIYLCSVGTGGSNQPQHFGDGTRLSIL.

This chain links TRBV11-3 with TRBJ2-1; 15 bases are shared with TRBD2. This CDR3 comprises 18 residues. CDR1 SGHNT and CDR2 YENEEA come from the germline V gene. V lost 0 bases, J lost 7 bases, and 7 bases stayed unmatched. In DNA, the CDR3 is TGTGCCAGCAGCTTAGAGACACCTGGGACTAGCGGGAGGAATGAGCAGTTCTTC. Residues: CASSLETPGTSGRNEQFF.